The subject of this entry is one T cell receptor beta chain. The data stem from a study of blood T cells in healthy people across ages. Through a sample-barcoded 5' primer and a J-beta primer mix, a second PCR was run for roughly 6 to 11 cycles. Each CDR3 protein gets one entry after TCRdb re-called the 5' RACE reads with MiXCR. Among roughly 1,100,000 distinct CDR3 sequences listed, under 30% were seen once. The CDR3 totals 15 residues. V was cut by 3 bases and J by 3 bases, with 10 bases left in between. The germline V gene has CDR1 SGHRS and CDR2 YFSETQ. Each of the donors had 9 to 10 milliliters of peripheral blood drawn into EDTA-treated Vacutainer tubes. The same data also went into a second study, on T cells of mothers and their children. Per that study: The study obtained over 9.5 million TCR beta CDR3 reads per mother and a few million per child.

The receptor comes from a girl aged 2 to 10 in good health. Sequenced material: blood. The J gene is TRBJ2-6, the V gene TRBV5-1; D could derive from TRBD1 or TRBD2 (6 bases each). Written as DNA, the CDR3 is TGCGCCAGCAGCTCACAGGGAGGTGGGGCCAACGTCCTGACTTTC. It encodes CASSSQGGGANVLTF. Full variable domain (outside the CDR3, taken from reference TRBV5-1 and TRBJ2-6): KAGVTQTPRYLIKTRGQQVTLSCSPISGHRSVSWYQQTPGQGLQFLFEYFSETQRNKGNFPGRFSGRQFSNSRSEMNVSTLELGDSALYLCASSSQGGGANVLTFGAGSRLTVL.